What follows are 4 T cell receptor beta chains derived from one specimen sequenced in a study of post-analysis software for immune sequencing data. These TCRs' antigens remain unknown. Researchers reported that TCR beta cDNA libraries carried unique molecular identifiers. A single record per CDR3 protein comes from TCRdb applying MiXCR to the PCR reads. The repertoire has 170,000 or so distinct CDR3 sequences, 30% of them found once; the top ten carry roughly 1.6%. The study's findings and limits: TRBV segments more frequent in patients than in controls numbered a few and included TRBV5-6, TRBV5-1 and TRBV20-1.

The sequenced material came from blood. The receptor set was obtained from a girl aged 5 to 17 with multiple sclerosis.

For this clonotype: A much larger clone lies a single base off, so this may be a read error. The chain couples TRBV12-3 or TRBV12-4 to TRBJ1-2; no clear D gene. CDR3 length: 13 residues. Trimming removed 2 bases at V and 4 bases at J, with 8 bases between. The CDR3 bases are TGTGCCAGCAGTTTATTCCAGAGCTATGGCTACACCTTC. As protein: CASSLFQSYGYTF.

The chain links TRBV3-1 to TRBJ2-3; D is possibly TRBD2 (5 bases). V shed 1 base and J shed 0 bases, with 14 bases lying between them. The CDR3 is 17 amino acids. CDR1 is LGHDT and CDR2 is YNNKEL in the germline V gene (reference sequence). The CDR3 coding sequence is TGTGCCAGCAGCCAAGTCCCCACTCAGCGGAGCACAGATACGCAGTATTTT. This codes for CASSQVPTQRSTDTQYF.

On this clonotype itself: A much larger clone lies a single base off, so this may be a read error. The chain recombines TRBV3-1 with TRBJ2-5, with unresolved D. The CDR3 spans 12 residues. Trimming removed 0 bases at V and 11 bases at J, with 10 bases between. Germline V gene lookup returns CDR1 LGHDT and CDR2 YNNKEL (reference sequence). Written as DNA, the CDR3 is TGTGCCAGCAGCCAAGACGGGCCTGAGCAGTACTTC. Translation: CASSQDGPEQYF.

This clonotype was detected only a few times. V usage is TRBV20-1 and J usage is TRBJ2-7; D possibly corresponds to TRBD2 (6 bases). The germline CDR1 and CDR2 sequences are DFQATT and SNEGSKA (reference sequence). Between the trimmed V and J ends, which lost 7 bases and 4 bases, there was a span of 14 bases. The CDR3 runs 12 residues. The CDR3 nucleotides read TGCAGTGACGGGGGTGCGTGGTACGAGCAGTACTTC. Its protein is CSDGGAWYEQYF.